Shown below are 28 T cell receptor beta chains from a single sample sequenced in a study of T-cell memory formation after mild COVID-19. Each CDR3 protein is one row after TCRdb ran MiXCR on the 5' RACE reads. The table lists 270,000 or so distinct CDR3 sequences, roughly 18% of them singletons, with under 25% in the top ten. The sample taken for sequencing was PBMCs or a T cell subset sorted from them (not recorded which). The receptors derive from a man between 18 and 35 years old who had mild COVID-19 (a few samples of this study predate the infection). Cell type and time point are not known.

This clonotype appeared a few times. The chain has TRBV4-1 and TRBJ2-7, with 7 positions matching TRBD1. Germline CDR1 is MGHRA and CDR2 is YSYEKL. CDR3 length: 16 amino acids. V was pared by 2 bases and J by 2 bases, with 9 bases of the junction left unmatched. CDR3 sequence: CASSQFFGTDTYEQYF. As DNA, the CDR3 is TGCGCCAGCAGCCAATTTTTTGGGACAGATACCTACGAGCAGTACTTC.

The chain couples TRBV7-6 to TRBJ1-5, with 7 bases fitting TRBD1. The CDR3 is made up of 17 amino acids. Losses at the gene ends were 5 bases for V and 7 bases for J; bases not matched to a gene: 17. Germline-derived CDR1 and CDR2 are SGHVS and FNYEAQ. This CDR3 is CASSDAPGTEAGQPQHF. The CDR3 region has the DNA TGTGCCAGCAGCGACGCCCCTGGGACAGAGGCGGGGCAGCCCCAGCATTTT.

This rearrangement joins TRBV6-2 or TRBV6-3 to TRBJ1-2; the match to TRBD1 covers 7 bases. V lost 4 bases to trimming and J lost 2 bases; unmatched junction nucleotides: 4. The germline gives CDR1 MNHEY, CDR2 SVGEGT. This CDR3 has 14 residues. The chain's CDR3 is CASSFGQANYGYTF. CDR3 DNA: TGTGCCAGCAGTTTTGGACAGGCGAACTATGGCTACACCTTC.

This clonotype ranks as medium-sized. The genes are TRBV7-3 and TRBJ2-3; unclear D gene. The germline gives CDR1 SGHTA, CDR2 FQGTGA. The V and J ends lost 5 bases and 1 base respectively, with 7 bases between them. The CDR3 loop spans 13 amino acids. The CDR3, as DNA: TGTGCCAGCAGCCTCTATGGCACAGATACGCAGTATTTT. It yields the protein CASSLYGTDTQYF.

This clonotype has at least ten counts. J is TRBJ1-1 and V is TRBV5-1, with TRBD1 as a possible D gene (5 bases). This CDR3 has 14 amino acids. CDR1 SGHRS and CDR2 YFSETQ come from the germline V gene. Trimming stripped 4 bases from V and 6 bases from J, with 16 bases between. As DNA, the CDR3 is TGCGCCAGCAGCGTACAGGTATTCAACGCTGAAGCTTTCTTT. Translation: CASSVQVFNAEAFF.

The rearrangement uses TRBV28 and TRBJ2-1, with a weak D call TRBD1 (7 bases). The ends were cut back, 9 bases at V and 1 base at J, with 16 bases in the middle. Germline CDR1 MDHEN, CDR2 SYDVKM. This CDR3 contains 15 residues. In nucleotides, the CDR3 is TGTGCCAGTTCCCCTCCAGGGGGGTCCTACAATGAGCAGTTCTTC. It yields the protein CASSPPGGSYNEQFF.

This clonotype appeared a few times. The CDR3 loop reads CSARDEGLASLEQFF. The CDR3 DNA follows: TGCAGTGCTAGAGATGAAGGACTAGCCTCGTTGGAGCAGTTCTTC. This chain connects TRBV20-1 to TRBJ2-1; 8 nucleotides line up with TRBD2. This CDR3 is 15 amino acids long. V lost 0 bases, J lost 10 bases, and 11 bases stayed unmatched. Germline V gives CDR1 DFQATT, CDR2 SNEGSKA (reference sequence).

J is TRBJ2-7 and V is TRBV7-9; D may be TRBD2 (6 bases). The CDR3 totals 17 residues. Germline V gene sequence: CDR1 SEHNR, CDR2 FQNEAQ (reference sequence). With 5 bases removed from V and 2 bases from J, the gap between germline ends came to 22 bases. DNA for the CDR3: TGTGCCAGCAGCCCAAACCAAAGAGGCAGGGAGGCCTACGAGCAGTACTTC. This encodes CASSPNQRGREAYEQYF.

This clonotype has only a few counts. V is TRBV10-2 and J is TRBJ2-1; TRBD2 agrees at 11 bases. Germline CDR1 WSHSY, CDR2 SAAADI. Trimming removed 6 bases from V and 7 bases from J; junction bases left unmatched: 17. This CDR3 spans 18 amino acids. CDR3 bases: TGCGCCAGCAGGAGGGTGATGTCTAGCGGGGGGTTACATAATGAGCAGTTCTTC. Amino acids: CASRRVMSSGGLHNEQFF.

The genes are TRBV4-1 and TRBJ2-3; 14 positions agree with TRBD2. The CDR3 is made up of 15 amino acids. Trimming at V came to 3 bases and at J to 4 bases, leaving 0 bases not matched to a gene. Germline loops: CDR1 MGHRA, CDR2 YSYEKL. Written as DNA, the CDR3 is TGCGCCAGCAGCCAGGGACTAGCGGGGGCAGATACGCAGTATTTT. Translating gives CASSQGLAGADTQYF.

The V and J genes are TRBV6-1 and TRBJ2-1; D gene uncertain. V dropped 1 base and J dropped 0 bases, with 10 bases sitting between them. Germline assignment: CDR1 MNHNS and CDR2 SASEGT. This CDR3 is built from 16 residues. In DNA form, the CDR3 reads TGTGCCAGCAGTGAAGATGCCAGAAGCTCCTACAATGAGCAGTTCTTC. This gives the protein CASSEDARSSYNEQFF.

This clonotype appeared a few times. The rearrangement uses TRBV5-1 and TRBJ2-4; 7 bases are a match to TRBD1. This CDR3 contains 13 residues. V lost 1 base to trimming and J lost 7 bases; unmatched junction nucleotides: 2. Germline V gene data show CDR1 as SGHRS and CDR2 as YFSETQ. This chain's CDR3 is CASSLTRGNIQYF. The CDR3 DNA reads TGCGCCAGCAGCTTGACCAGGGGGAACATTCAGTACTTC.

This chain uses TRBV27 with TRBJ1-6; 8 bases map to TRBD1. CDR1 MNHEY and CDR2 SMNVEV come from the germline V gene (reference sequence). The CDR3 is 14 residues long. J lost 5 bases, V lost 5 bases, and 2 bases had no gene match. The CDR3 DNA reads as TGTGCCAGCAGTAGGACAGGGCATAATTCACCCCTCCACTTT. Translating it yields CASSRTGHNSPLHF.

The sample holds a few counts of this clonotype. V and J are TRBV29-1 and TRBJ2-7; 9 positions match TRBD1. CDR1 SQVTM and CDR2 ANQGSEA come from the germline V gene. This CDR3 spans 15 amino acids. Germline trimming cut 6 bases from V and 3 bases from J; bases unmatched to any gene: 12. In DNA, the CDR3 is TGCAGCGTCACTTGGAGGACAGGGGCGGACTACGAGCAGTACTTC. This sequence encodes CSVTWRTGADYEQYF.

This clonotype was seen a few times. The chain is built from TRBV6-6 and TRBJ1-5; 8 bases match TRBD1. Germline V gene data show CDR1 as MNHNY and CDR2 as SVGAGI (reference sequence). After removal of 2 bases from V and 0 bases from J, the junction contained 15 bases not matched to a gene. CDR3 size: 20 residues. The CDR3 region has the DNA TGTGCCAGCAGTTACCGGACGGGGACAGGTGACTTCTATAGCAATCAGCCCCAGCATTTT. Amino acid sequence: CASSYRTGTGDFYSNQPQHF.

The chain has TRBV20-1 and TRBJ2-7; no clear D gene. Between the trimmed V and J ends, which lost 0 bases and 1 base, there was a span of 10 bases. Germline V lookup: CDR1 DFQATT, CDR2 SNEGSKA (reference sequence). This CDR3 has 14 amino acids. CDR3 nucleotides: TGCAGTGCTAGAGATCTCGGGTATTCCTACGAGCAGTACGTC. This gives the protein CSARDLGYSYEQYV.

This clonotype occurred a few times. The chain has TRBV7-8 and TRBJ1-5, with D possibly matching TRBD1 (5 bases). The germline gives CDR1 SGHVS, CDR2 FQNEAQ. This CDR3 is built from 11 residues. Trimming left V 11 bases short and J 7 bases short, with 12 bases between. The CDR3, as DNA: TGTGCCGCGGGGGGTAACCAGCCCCAGCATTTT. Its translation is CAAGGNQPQHF.

There are a few counts of this clonotype. The chain recombines TRBV6-1 with TRBJ2-3; the match to TRBD2 covers 7 bases. The CDR3 extends over 14 amino acids. Unmatched junction bases numbered 7, after V lost 9 bases and J lost 1 base. In germline, CDR1 is MNHNS, CDR2 SASEGT. The CDR3 spells CASCFSGGTDTQYF. The CDR3 nucleotides read TGTGCCAGTTGTTTCAGCGGGGGCACAGATACGCAGTATTTT.

The chain couples TRBV4-1 to TRBJ2-1; D may be TRBD1 (5 bases). The CDR3 length is 15 residues. Trimming shortened V by 1 base and J by 9 bases, and 16 bases separated the two germline ends. CDR1 MGHRA and CDR2 YSYEKL come from the germline V gene. This CDR3 is CASSQGTLVVTEQFF. The CDR3 DNA reads as TGCGCCAGCAGCCAAGGGACACTCGTCGTCACTGAGCAGTTCTTC.

J is TRBJ1-5 and V is TRBV15; weak D call: TRBD1 (5 bases). The CDR3 is 13 amino acids. Per the germline V gene, CDR1 is LNHNV and CDR2 is YYDKDF (reference sequence). V lost 6 bases and J 5 bases, leaving 11 bases between the germline ends. This CDR3 reads CATSKGNDQPQHF. The CDR3 nucleotides are TGTGCCACCAGTAAGGGGAACGATCAGCCCCAGCATTTT.

The rearrangement links TRBV6-6 to TRBJ2-5; D remains ambiguous. Germline CDR1 and CDR2: MNHNY and SVGAGI (reference sequence). This CDR3 contains 14 residues. The V and J ends lost 2 bases and 5 bases respectively, with 12 bases between them. In nucleotides, the CDR3 is TGTGCCAGCAGTTACAGTTTGGGGATGGAGACCCAGTACTTC. Translating it yields CASSYSLGMETQYF.

The chain combines TRBV7-8 with TRBJ1-6, with TRBD1 matching 7 bases. The junction had 3 bases not matched to a gene; V was cut back by 4 bases and J by 0 bases. There are 16 residues in the CDR3. Germline V gene data show CDR1 as SGHVS and CDR2 as FQNEAQ. The CDR3 region is CASSSDRSSYNSPLHF. The CDR3 DNA reads as TGTGCCAGCAGCTCGGACAGGAGCTCCTATAATTCACCCCTCCACTTT.

The chain carries TRBV4-1 and TRBJ2-3; possibly TRBD2 for D (5 bases). This CDR3 is 15 amino acids long. The V gene's germline CDR1 is MGHRA and CDR2 YSYEKL. V was cut by 4 bases and J by 3 bases, with 14 bases left in between. The CDR3, as DNA: TGCGCCAGCAGCCCTACGTTCCGGGGTACAGATACGCAGTATTTT. This codes for CASSPTFRGTDTQYF.

The genes are TRBV12-3 or TRBV12-4 and TRBJ1-2, with D maybe TRBD1 (5 bases). This CDR3 has 14 residues. Trimming took 7 bases from V and 2 from J, leaving 14 bases between them. In nucleotides, the CDR3 is TGTGCCAGCATCATGGACATTGGAAACTATGGCTACACCTTC. This encodes CASIMDIGNYGYTF.

The chain couples TRBV20-1 to TRBJ2-4, with a weak D call TRBD1 (6 bases). The V and J ends lost 5 bases and 3 bases respectively, with 11 bases between them. CDR1 and CDR2 from the germline V gene are DFQATT and SNEGSKA (reference sequence). The CDR3 is 13 residues long. This chain's CDR3 is CSASPGVKNIQYF. In DNA, the CDR3 is TGCAGTGCTTCCCCAGGGGTCAAAAACATTCAGTACTTC.

The genes are TRBV2 and TRBJ1-1, with 8 bases that match TRBD1. CDR1 is SNHLY, CDR2 FYNNEI, per germline. This CDR3 comprises 14 residues. The ends lost 6 bases at V and 4 bases at J; junction bases unmatched: 7. CDR3 sequence reads: CASRPIQGGTEAFF. The CDR3 bases are TGTGCCAGCAGGCCGATACAGGGGGGCACTGAAGCTTTCTTT. The full variable domain, completed using reference TRBV2 and TRBJ1-1, is EPEVTQTPSHQVTQMGQEVILRCVPISNHLYFYWYRQILGQKVEFLVSFYNNEISEKSEIFDDQFSVERPDGSNFTLKIRSTKLEDSAMYFCASRPIQGGTEAFFGQGTRLTVV.

A few counts support this clonotype. The V call is TRBV7-9, the J call TRBJ2-3, with D perhaps assigned TRBD1 or TRBD2 (6 bases each). The CDR3 has 12 residues. V was cut by 10 bases and J by 6 bases, with 14 bases left in between. Germline V CDR1 and CDR2: SEHNR, FQNEAQ (reference sequence). The CDR3 loop is CATERGVDTQYF. The DNA of the CDR3 is TGTGCCACGGAAAGGGGGGTTGATACGCAGTATTTT.

The J gene is TRBJ1-2, the V gene TRBV5-1; the D gene is possibly TRBD1 (5 bases). CDR3 length: 15 residues. Deletions cut 0 bases from V and 4 bases from J, with 13 bases between. In germline, CDR1 is SGHRS, CDR2 YFSETQ. The CDR3, as DNA: TGCGCCAGCAGCTTGGGACGTAAGACAGTCTATGGCTACACCTTC. Translated, it gives CASSLGRKTVYGYTF.